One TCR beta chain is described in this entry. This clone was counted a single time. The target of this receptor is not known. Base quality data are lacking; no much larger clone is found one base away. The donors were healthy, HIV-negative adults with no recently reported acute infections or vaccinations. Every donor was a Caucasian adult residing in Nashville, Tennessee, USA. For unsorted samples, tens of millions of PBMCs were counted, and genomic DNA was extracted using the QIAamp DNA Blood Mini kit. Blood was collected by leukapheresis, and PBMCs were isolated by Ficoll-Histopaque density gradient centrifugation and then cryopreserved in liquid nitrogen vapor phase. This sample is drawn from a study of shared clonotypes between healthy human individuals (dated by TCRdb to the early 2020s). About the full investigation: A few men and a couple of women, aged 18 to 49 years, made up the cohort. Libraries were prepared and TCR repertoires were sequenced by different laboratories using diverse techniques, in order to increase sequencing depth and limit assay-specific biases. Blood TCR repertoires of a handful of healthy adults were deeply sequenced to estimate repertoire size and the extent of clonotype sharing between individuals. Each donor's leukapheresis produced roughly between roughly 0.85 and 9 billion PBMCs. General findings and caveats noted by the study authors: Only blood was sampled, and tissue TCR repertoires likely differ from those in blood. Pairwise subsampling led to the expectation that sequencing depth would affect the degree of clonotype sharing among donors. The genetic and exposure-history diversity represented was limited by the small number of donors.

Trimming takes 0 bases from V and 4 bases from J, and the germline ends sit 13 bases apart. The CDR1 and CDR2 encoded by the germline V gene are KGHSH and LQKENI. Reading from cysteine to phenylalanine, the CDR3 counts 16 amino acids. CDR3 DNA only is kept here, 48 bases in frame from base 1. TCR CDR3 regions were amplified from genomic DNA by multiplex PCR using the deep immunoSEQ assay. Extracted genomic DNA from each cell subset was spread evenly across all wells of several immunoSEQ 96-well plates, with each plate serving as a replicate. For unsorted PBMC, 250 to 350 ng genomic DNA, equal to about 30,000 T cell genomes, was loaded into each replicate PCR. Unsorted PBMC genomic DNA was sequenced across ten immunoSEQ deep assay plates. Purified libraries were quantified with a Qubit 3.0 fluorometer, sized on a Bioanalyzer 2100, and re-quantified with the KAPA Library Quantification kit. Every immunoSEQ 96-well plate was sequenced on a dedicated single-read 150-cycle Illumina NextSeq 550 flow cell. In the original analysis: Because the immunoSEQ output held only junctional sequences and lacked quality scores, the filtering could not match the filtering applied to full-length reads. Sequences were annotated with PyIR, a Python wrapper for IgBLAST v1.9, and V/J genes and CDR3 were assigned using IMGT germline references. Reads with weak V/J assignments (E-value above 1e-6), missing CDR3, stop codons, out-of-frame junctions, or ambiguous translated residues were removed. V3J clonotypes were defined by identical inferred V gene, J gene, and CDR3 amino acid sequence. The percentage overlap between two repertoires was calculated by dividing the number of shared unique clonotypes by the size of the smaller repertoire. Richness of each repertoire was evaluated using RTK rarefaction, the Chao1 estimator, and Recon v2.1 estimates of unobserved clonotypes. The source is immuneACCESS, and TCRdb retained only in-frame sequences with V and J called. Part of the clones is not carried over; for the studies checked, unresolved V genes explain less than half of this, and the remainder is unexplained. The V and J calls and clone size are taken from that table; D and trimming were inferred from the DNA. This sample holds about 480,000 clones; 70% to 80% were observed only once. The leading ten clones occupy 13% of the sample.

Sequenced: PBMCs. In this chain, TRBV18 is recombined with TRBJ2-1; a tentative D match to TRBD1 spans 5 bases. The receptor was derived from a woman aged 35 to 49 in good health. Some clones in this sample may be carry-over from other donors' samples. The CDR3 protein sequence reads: CASSPPVRTSYNEQFF. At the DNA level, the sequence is TGTGCCAGCTCACCACCCGTCAGGACATCGTACAATGAGCAGTTCTTC.